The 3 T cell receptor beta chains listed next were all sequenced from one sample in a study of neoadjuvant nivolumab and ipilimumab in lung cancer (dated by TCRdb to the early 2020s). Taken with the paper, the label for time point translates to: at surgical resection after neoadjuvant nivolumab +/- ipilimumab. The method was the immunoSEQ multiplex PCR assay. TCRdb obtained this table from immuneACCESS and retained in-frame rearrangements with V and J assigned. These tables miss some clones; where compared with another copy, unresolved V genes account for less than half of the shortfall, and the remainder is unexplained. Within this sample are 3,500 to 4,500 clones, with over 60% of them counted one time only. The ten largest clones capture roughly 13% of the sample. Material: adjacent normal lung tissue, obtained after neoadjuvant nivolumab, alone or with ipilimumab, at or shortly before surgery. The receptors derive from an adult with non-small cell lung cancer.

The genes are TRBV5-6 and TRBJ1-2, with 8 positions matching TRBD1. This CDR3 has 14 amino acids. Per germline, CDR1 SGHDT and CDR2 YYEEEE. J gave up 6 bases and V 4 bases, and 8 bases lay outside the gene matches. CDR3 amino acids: CASSPPGQVNGYTF. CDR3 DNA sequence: TGTGCCAGCAGCCCCCCGGGACAGGTAAATGGCTACACCTTC.

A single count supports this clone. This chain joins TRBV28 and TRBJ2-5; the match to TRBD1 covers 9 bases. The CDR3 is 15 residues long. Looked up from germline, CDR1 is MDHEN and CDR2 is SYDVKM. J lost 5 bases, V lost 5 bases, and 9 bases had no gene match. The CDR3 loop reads CASSTRDRVMETQYF. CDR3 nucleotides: TGTGCCAGCAGTACCCGGGACAGGGTAATGGAGACCCAGTACTTC.

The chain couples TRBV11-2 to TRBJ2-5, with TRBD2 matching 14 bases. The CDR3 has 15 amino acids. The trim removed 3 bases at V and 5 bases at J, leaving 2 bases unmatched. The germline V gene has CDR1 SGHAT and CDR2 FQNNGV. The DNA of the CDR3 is TGTGCCAGCAGCTTGGGACTAGCGGGGGTTGAGACCCAGTACTTC. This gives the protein CASSLGLAGVETQYF. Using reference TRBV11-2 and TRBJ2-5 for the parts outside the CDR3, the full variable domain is EAGVAQSPRYKIIEKRQSVAFWCNPISGHATLYWYQQILGQGPKLLIQFQNNGVVDDSQLPKDRFSAERLKGVDSTLKIQPAKLEDSAVYLCASSLGLAGVETQYFGPGTRLLVL.